The next 15 T cell receptor beta chains were all read from a single sample in a study of blood T cells in healthy people across ages (dated by TCRdb to between 2014 and 2017). Library creation used 5' RACE. A second PCR of roughly 7 to 12 cycles was performed with a sample-barcoded 5' primer and a J-beta primer mix. The public reads were reprocessed in TCRdb via fastp at Q25 and MiXCR, keeping in-frame beta chains. Here each entry gathers all rows of one CDR3 protein and keeps the most common genes and DNA. Across this sample there are approximately 1,700,000 distinct CDR3 sequences, with around 42% seen only once. The top ten clonotypes cover roughly 23% of the sample. The sample comprised blood. The origin of the receptors is a human donor in good health.

A few counts support this clonotype. The rearrangement joins TRBV7-2 to TRBJ2-5; no firm D call. There are 13 residues in the CDR3. Germline V gene data show CDR1 as SGHTA and CDR2 as FQGNSA. The germline V and J ends were trimmed by 3 bases and 5 bases, with 10 bases remaining between them. The DNA of the CDR3 is TGTGCCAGCAGCTTGTTTGCCTGGGAGACCCAGTACTTC. Translated: CASSLFAWETQYF.

This clonotype was seen ten or more times. The chain employs TRBV15 and TRBJ2-5, with a weak D call TRBD2 (6 bases). Germline V lookup: CDR1 LNHNV, CDR2 YYDKDF (reference sequence). The CDR3 loop spans 13 amino acids. Trimming stripped 7 bases from V and 4 bases from J, with 13 bases between. CDR3: CATNRDLGETQYF. The CDR3 nucleotides are TGTGCCACCAACCGGGACTTAGGAGAGACCCAGTACTTC.

This clonotype has only a few counts. The chain uses TRBV25-1 and TRBJ2-7; D tentatively reads TRBD1 or TRBD2 (6 bases each). This CDR3 region has 13 residues. V lost 7 bases to trimming and J lost 2 bases, with 12 bases between them. From germline, CDR1 is MGHDK and CDR2 SYGVNS. The CDR3 DNA reads TGTGCCAGCACCACGGGGGCCACCTACGAGCAGTACTTC. It specifies CASTTGATYEQYF.

This clonotype showed up just once. The chain has TRBV7-6 and TRBJ2-5, with D perhaps matching TRBD2 (6 bases). The V and J ends lost 5 bases and 5 bases respectively, with 18 bases between them. CDR3 length: 15 amino acids. In germline, CDR1 is SGHVS, CDR2 FNYEAQ. CDR3 bases: TGTGCCAGCAGCCGTCGTAGCGGCCTGGGGGAGACCCAGTACTTC. Protein product: CASSRRSGLGETQYF.

This clonotype was picked up a small number of times. This chain joins TRBV6-5 and TRBJ2-1; D may be TRBD1 or TRBD2 (6 bases each). Germline V gene data show CDR1 as MNHEY and CDR2 as SVGAGI. V shed 7 bases and J shed 3 bases, with 16 bases lying between them. CDR3 size: 15 residues. CDR3 loop: CASNGGPGRYNEQFF. The DNA of the CDR3 is TGTGCCAGCAACGGGGGCCCGGGCCGCTACAATGAGCAGTTCTTC.

The gene calls are TRBV20-1 and TRBJ2-1; perhaps TRBD1 as D (6 bases). The ends were cut back, 3 bases at V and 7 bases at J, with 13 bases in the middle. From germline, CDR1 is DFQATT and CDR2 SNEGSKA (reference sequence). The CDR3 has 13 amino acids. For the CDR3, the DNA is TGCAGTGCTAGCAACACAGGGCGGAATGAGCAGTTCTTC. It codes for CSASNTGRNEQFF.

Many counts were recorded for this clonotype. This chain uses TRBV29-1 with TRBJ2-1, with 8 bases matching TRBD2. Germline V gene lookup returns CDR1 SQVTM and CDR2 ANQGSEA. Losses at the gene ends were 8 bases for V and 0 bases for J; bases not matched to a gene: 6. CDR3 size: 14 residues. CDR3 protein: CSTERGTSYNEQFF. CDR3 DNA sequence: TGCAGCACAGAGCGGGGGACCTCCTACAATGAGCAGTTCTTC.

This chain uses TRBV3-1 with TRBJ1-2; perhaps TRBD1 as D (5 bases). The germline V and J ends were trimmed by 5 bases and 3 bases, with 10 bases remaining between them. The CDR3 runs to 13 residues. CDR1 is LGHDT and CDR2 is YNNKEL in the germline V gene (reference sequence). The CDR3 nucleotides read TGTGCCAGCAGCAACCAGGGCTACTATGGCTACACCTTC. This encodes CASSNQGYYGYTF.

This clonotype was detected only a few times. The V call is TRBV5-1, the J call TRBJ2-3; D is unclear. The germline gives CDR1 SGHRS, CDR2 YFSETQ. This CDR3 is 15 amino acids long. Trimming pared 0 bases from V and 2 bases from J, leaving 10 bases between. In DNA form, the CDR3 reads TGCGCCAGCAGCTTGGACAGCAGTATCACAGATACGCAGTATTTT. This gives the protein CASSLDSSITDTQYF.

A few counts support this clonotype. The rearrangement uses TRBV7-2 and TRBJ2-4; possible D gene TRBD2, 7 bases. Trimming shortened V by 1 base and J by 5 bases, and 15 bases separated the two germline ends. The CDR3 has 16 amino acids. Looked up from germline, CDR1 is SGHTA and CDR2 is FQGNSA. The CDR3 DNA is TGTGCCAGCAGCTTAGTTGCGGGGGCGGAAGAAAACATTCAGTACTTC. This sequence encodes CASSLVAGAEENIQYF. Complete variable domain (other parts from reference TRBV7-2 and TRBJ2-4): GAGVSQSPSNKVTEKGKDVELRCDPISGHTALYWYRQSLGQGLEFLIYFQGNSAPDKSGLPSDRFSAERTGGSVSTLTIQRTQQEDSAVYLCASSLVAGAEENIQYFGAGTRLSVL.

To note about this clonotype: One end of the junction varies from germline; a read error may be responsible. The chain links TRBV5-1 to TRBJ1-2; no definite D call. Per the germline V gene, CDR1 is SGHRS and CDR2 is YFSETQ. The CDR3 totals 13 residues. As DNA, the CDR3 is TGCGCCAGCAGCAGTTATGGCAACTATGGCCACACCTTC. It is translated as CASSSYGNYGHTF. The complete variable domain, with remaining parts taken from reference TRBV5-1 and TRBJ1-2, reads KAGVTQTPRYLIKTRGQQVTLSCSPISGHRSVSWYQQTPGQGLQFLFEYFSETQRNKGNFPGRFSGRQFSNSRSEMNVSTLELGDSALYLCASSSYGNYGHTFGSGTRLTVV.

The chain uses TRBV20-1 and TRBJ2-7, with D hard to call. Germline V gene sequence: CDR1 DFQATT, CDR2 SNEGSKA (reference sequence). The CDR3 sequence is 10 residues long. Trimming cost V 5 bases and J 5 bases, with 7 bases left between them. CDR3 protein: CSAENNEQYF. The CDR3 DNA is TGCAGTGCTGAGAACAACGAGCAGTACTTC.

The chain couples TRBV12-3 or TRBV12-4 to TRBJ1-1; D remains unclear. Trimming pared 11 bases from V and 8 bases from J, leaving 18 bases between. The CDR3 spans 12 residues. The CDR3 region is CAGASPVLEAFF. The CDR3 coding sequence is TGTGCCGGCGCGAGCCCAGTCCTCGAAGCTTTCTTT.

The rearrangement joins TRBV7-2 to TRBJ1-4; 7 positions match TRBD1. Germline V gene data show CDR1 as SGHTA and CDR2 as FQGNSA. The CDR3 loop spans 15 amino acids. Trimming removed 2 bases from V and 6 bases from J; junction bases left unmatched: 6. Here the CDR3 reads CASSLTEQGYEKLFF. The CDR3 DNA reads as TGTGCCAGCAGCTTAACTGAACAGGGGTATGAAAAACTGTTTTTT.

In the case of this clonotype: At one of its ends the junction is not consistent with the germline gene, which may arise from a read error. The chain employs TRBV29-1 and TRBJ2-2, with TRBD2 as a possible D gene (5 bases). CDR1 and CDR2 from the germline V gene are SQVTM and ANQGSEA. The CDR3 is 14 amino acids. The CDR3 DNA sequence: TGCAGCGTTCCTAGCACCTCGAACACCGGGGAGCGGTTTTTT. It codes for CSVPSTSNTGERFF.